A single sample is the source of the 9 T cell receptor beta chains below, sequenced in a study of Graves' ophthalmopathy and Graves' hyperthyroidism. Amplification from RNA transcripts yielded the TCR beta CDR3 regions. First-round RT-PCR relied on HTBI primers, and a second-round multiplex PCR came next. TCRdb used MiXCR to reprocess the multiplex PCR reads, holding one entry per CDR3 protein. The profile shows roughly 400,000 distinct CDR3 sequences, approximately 20% of them singletons. The sample taken for sequencing was peripheral blood. These receptors all stem from a young woman with Graves' ophthalmopathy.

This clonotype was counted many times. The V gene is TRBV6-5, the J gene TRBJ2-5, with D perhaps matching TRBD2 (5 bases). Trimming removed 6 bases from V and 5 bases from J, with 13 bases in between. From germline, CDR1 is MNHEY and CDR2 SVGAGI. The CDR3 is made up of 13 amino acids. The CDR3 DNA sequence: TGTGCCAGCAGCAAGAACCGAGGGGAGACCCAGTACTTC. As protein: CASSKNRGETQYF.

This clonotype was picked up many times. V is TRBV28 and J is TRBJ2-7; D possibly uses TRBD1 or TRBD2 (6 bases each). The CDR3 has 14 amino acids. Trimming removed 11 bases from V and 0 bases from J, with 17 bases in between. Germline CDR1 is MDHEN and CDR2 is SYDVKM. The CDR3 is CACRGPDFSYEQYF. CDR3 in DNA: TGTGCCTGTCGGGGGCCCGATTTCTCCTACGAGCAGTACTTC.

At least ten counts were recorded for this clonotype. J is TRBJ2-7 and V is TRBV18; no definite D call. V gave up 3 bases and J gave up 2 bases, with 8 bases separating them. In germline, CDR1 is KGHSH, CDR2 LQKENI. The CDR3 is 13 amino acids. CDR3 in amino acids: CASSPASAYEQYF. CDR3 sequence (DNA): TGTGCCAGCTCACCCGCCTCCGCCTACGAGCAGTACTTC.

The CDR3 DNA reads as TGTGCCAGCAGCCTGAACAGGGGTCATGGCTACACCTTC. Protein: CASSLNRGHGYTF. The genes are TRBV7-2 and TRBJ1-2; TRBD1 aligns across 7 bases. Germline assignment: CDR1 SGHTA and CDR2 FQGNSA. The CDR3 covers 13 residues. The ends lost 5 bases at V and 6 bases at J; junction bases unmatched: 6. Complete variable domain (other parts from reference TRBV7-2 and TRBJ1-2): GAGVSQSPSNKVTEKGKDVELRCDPISGHTALYWYRQSLGQGLEFLIYFQGNSAPDKSGLPSDRFSAERTGGSVSTLTIQRTQQEDSAVYLCASSLNRGHGYTFGSGTRLTVV.

The rearrangement joins TRBV9 to TRBJ2-5; maybe TRBD1 (5 bases). Germline assignment: CDR1 SGDLS and CDR2 YYNGEE. Trimming took off 4 bases at V and 4 bases at J, with 11 bases between the two ends. The CDR3 is 13 amino acids. CDR3 amino acids: CASSSRQLETQYF. In DNA form, the CDR3 reads TGTGCCAGCAGCTCACGACAGCTAGAGACCCAGTACTTC.

Ten or more counts support this clonotype. The genes are TRBV5-1 and TRBJ1-3, with no clear D. With 0 bases removed from V and 3 bases from J, the gap between germline ends came to 7 bases. The CDR3 contains 14 residues. Germline V gene sequence: CDR1 SGHRS, CDR2 YFSETQ. CDR3 region: CASSLGGIGNTIYF. The CDR3 DNA follows: TGCGCCAGCAGCTTGGGCGGGATTGGAAACACCATATATTTT.

This clonotype has at least ten counts. The genes are TRBV5-1 and TRBJ1-5, with D possibly TRBD1 on 5 matching bases. The CDR3 runs 14 residues. Trimming took off 0 bases at V and 9 bases at J, with 13 bases between the two ends. Germline loops: CDR1 SGHRS, CDR2 YFSETQ. CDR3 in amino acids: CASSLGDGDTPQHF. The CDR3 nucleotides are TGCGCCAGCAGCTTGGGGGACGGAGATACGCCCCAGCATTTT. Together with reference TRBV5-1 and TRBJ1-5, the CDR3 gives the full variable domain: KAGVTQTPRYLIKTRGQQVTLSCSPISGHRSVSWYQQTPGQGLQFLFEYFSETQRNKGNFPGRFSGRQFSNSRSEMNVSTLELGDSALYLCASSLGDGDTPQHFGDGTRLSIL.

This sequence joins TRBV6-1 and TRBJ1-2; D perhaps matches TRBD1 (6 bases). The CDR3 totals 15 residues. Per germline, CDR1 MNHNS and CDR2 SASEGT. Trimming cost V 6 bases and J 0 bases, with 14 bases left between them. CDR3 protein: CASRPDRLANYGYTF. CDR3 nucleotides: TGTGCCAGCAGACCGGACAGACTAGCTAACTATGGCTACACCTTC.

This clonotype was observed many times. The chain has TRBV6-2 or TRBV6-3 and TRBJ1-3; D possibly corresponds to TRBD1 (5 bases). This CDR3 spans 17 amino acids. The germline V gene has CDR1 MNHEY and CDR2 SVGEGT. V lost 7 bases to trimming and J lost 4 bases, with 23 bases between them. CDR3 DNA: TGTGCCAGCACCCCATGGGAGCGGGGGATCTACGGAAACACCATATATTTT. Its translation: CASTPWERGIYGNTIYF.